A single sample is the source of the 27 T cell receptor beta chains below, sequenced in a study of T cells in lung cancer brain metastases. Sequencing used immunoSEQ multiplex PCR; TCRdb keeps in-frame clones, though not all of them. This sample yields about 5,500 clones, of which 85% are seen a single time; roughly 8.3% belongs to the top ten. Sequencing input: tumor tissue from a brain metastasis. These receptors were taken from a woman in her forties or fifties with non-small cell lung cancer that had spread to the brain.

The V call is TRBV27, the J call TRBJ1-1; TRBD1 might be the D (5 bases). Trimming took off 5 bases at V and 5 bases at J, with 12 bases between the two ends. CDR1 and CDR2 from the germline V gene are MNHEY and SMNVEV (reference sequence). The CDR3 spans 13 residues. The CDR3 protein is CASSPWGGTEAFF. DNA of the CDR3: TGTGCCAGCAGTCCCTGGGGGGGGACTGAAGCTTTCTTT.

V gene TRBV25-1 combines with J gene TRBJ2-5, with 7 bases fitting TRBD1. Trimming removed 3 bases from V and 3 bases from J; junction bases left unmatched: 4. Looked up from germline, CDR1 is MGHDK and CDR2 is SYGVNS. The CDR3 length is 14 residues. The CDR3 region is CASSETGTEETQYF. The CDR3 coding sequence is TGTGCCAGCAGTGAGACCGGGACAGAAGAGACCCAGTACTTC.

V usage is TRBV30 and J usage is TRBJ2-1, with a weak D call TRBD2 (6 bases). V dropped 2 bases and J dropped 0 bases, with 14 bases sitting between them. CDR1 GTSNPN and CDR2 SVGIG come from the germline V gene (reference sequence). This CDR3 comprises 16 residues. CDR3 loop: CAWSTGTSLSYNEQFF. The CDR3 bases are TGTGCCTGGAGTACGGGGACTTCCCTCTCCTACAATGAGCAGTTCTTC.

CDR3 residues: CACKGRENTEAFF. The CDR3 DNA reads TGTGCCTGCAAGGGTAGGGAGAACACTGAAGCTTTCTTT. The chain combines TRBV28 with TRBJ1-1; D is unclear. V lost 11 bases to trimming and J lost 1 base, with 14 bases between them. This CDR3 has 13 residues. CDR1 is MDHEN and CDR2 is SYDVKM in the germline V gene.

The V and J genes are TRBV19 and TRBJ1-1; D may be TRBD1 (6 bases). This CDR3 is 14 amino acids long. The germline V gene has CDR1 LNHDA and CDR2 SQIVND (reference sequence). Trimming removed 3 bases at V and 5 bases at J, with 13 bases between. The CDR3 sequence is CASSIGPGATEAFF. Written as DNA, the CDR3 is TGTGCCAGTAGTATTGGACCAGGGGCTACTGAAGCTTTCTTT. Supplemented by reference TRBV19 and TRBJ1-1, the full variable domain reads DGGITQSPKYLFRKEGQNVTLSCEQNLNHDAMYWYRQDPGQGLRLIYYSQIVNDFQKGDIAEGYSVSREKKESFPLTVTSAQKNPTAFYLCASSIGPGATEAFFGQGTRLTVV.

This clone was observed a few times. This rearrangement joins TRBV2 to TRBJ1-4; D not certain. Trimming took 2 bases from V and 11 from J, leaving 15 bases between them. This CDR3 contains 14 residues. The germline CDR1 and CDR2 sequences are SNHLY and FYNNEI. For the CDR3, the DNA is TGTGCCAGCAGTGAAAGGAGACCGGCTGGGAAACTGTTTTTT. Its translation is CASSERRPAGKLFF.

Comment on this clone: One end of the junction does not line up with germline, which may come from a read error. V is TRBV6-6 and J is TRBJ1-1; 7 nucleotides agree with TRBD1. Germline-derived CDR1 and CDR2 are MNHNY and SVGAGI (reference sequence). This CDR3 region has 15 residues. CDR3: CASTYPEAGGAEAFF. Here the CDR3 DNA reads TGTGCCAGCACTTACCCTGAGGCAGGGGGGGCTGAAGCTTTCTTT.

The CDR3 loop is CASSVAVLADTIYF. The CDR3 region has the DNA TGTGCCAGCAGCGTAGCCGTGTTAGCGGACACCATATATTTT. The V call is TRBV9, the J call TRBJ1-3; D remains ambiguous. In germline, CDR1 is SGDLS, CDR2 YYNGEE. This CDR3 is 14 amino acids long. Trimming pared 0 bases from V and 8 bases from J, leaving 12 bases between.

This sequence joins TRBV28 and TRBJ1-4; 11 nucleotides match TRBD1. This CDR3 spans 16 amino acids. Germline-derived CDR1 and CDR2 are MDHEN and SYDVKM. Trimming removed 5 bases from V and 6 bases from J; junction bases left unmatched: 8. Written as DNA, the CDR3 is TGTGCCAGCAGTAGTGTTCCGGGACAGGGGGATGAAAAACTGTTTTTT. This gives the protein CASSSVPGQGDEKLFF.

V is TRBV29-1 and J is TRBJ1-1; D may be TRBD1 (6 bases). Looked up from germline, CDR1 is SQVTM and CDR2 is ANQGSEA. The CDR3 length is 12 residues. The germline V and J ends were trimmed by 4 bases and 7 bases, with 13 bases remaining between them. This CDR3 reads CSVVPTGFEAFF. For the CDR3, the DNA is TGCAGCGTTGTGCCGACAGGCTTTGAAGCTTTCTTT.

The CDR3 DNA sequence: TGCGCCAGCAGCCAAGACGTGATCCGGGACACCACAGATACGCAGTATTTT. This encodes CASSQDVIRDTTDTQYF. The chain links TRBV4-1 to TRBJ2-3, with D possibly being TRBD1 (6 bases). Germline CDR1 is MGHRA and CDR2 is YSYEKL. V was pared by 0 bases and J by 2 bases, with 15 bases between. The CDR3 covers 17 residues.

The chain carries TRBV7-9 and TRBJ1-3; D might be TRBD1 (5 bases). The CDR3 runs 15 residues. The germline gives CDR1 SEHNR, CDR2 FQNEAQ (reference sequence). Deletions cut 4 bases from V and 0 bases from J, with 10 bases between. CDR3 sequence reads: CASSSTAYSGNTIYF. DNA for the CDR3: TGTGCCAGCAGCTCGACAGCTTACTCTGGAAACACCATATATTTT.

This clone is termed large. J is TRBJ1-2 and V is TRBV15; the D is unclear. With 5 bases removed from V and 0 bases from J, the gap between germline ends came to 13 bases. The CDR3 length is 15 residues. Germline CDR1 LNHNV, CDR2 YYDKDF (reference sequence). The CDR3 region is CATSLLTVSNYGYTF. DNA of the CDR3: TGTGCCACCAGCCTTCTTACAGTATCTAACTATGGCTACACCTTC.

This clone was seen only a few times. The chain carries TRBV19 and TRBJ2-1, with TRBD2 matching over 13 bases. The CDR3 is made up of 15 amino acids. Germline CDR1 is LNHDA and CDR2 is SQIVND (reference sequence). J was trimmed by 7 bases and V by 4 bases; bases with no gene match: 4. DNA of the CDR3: TGTGCCAGTAGTAGGACTAGCGGGAGCTTAAATGAGCAGTTCTTC. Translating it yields CASSRTSGSLNEQFF.

This CDR3 reads CASRSDRGQRETQYF. The CDR3 coding sequence is TGTGCCAGCAGATCGGACAGGGGGCAAAGAGAGACCCAGTACTTC. V is TRBV28 and J is TRBJ2-5; 11 bases are a match to TRBD1. CDR1 and CDR2 from the germline V gene are MDHEN and SYDVKM. This CDR3 has 15 amino acids. The junction had 7 bases not matched to a gene; V was cut back by 6 bases and J by 4 bases.

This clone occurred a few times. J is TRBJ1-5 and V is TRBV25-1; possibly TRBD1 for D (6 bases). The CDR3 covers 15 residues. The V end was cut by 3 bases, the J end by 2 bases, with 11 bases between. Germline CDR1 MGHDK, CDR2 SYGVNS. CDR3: CASSDGGRGNQPQHF. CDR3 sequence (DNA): TGTGCCAGCAGTGACGGGGGCAGGGGCAATCAGCCCCAGCATTTT. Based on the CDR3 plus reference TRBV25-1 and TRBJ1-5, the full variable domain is EADIYQTPRYLVIGTGKKITLECSQTMGHDKMYWYQQDPGMELHLIHYSYGVNSTEKGDLSSESTVSRIRTEHFPLTLESARPSHTSQYLCASSDGGRGNQPQHFGDGTRLSIL.

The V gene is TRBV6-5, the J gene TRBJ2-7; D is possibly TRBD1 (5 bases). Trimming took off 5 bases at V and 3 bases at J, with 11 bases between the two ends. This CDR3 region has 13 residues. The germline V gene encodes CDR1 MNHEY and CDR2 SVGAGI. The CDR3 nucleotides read TGTGCCAGCAGTGACAGTCTCTACTACGAGCAGTACTTC. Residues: CASSDSLYYEQYF.

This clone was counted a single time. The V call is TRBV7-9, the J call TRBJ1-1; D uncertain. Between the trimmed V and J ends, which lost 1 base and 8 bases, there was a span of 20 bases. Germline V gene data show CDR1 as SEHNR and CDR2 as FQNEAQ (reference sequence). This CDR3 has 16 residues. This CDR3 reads CASSLEQNVWQSEAFF. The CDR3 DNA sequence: TGTGCCAGCAGCTTAGAACAGAACGTGTGGCAATCGGAAGCTTTCTTT.

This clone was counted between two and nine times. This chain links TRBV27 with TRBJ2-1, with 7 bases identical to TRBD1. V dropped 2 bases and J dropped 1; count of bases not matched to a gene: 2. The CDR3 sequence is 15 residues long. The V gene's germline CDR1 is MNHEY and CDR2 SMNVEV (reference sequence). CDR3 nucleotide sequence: TGTGCCAGCAGTTTAGAGGGGGCGTCCTACAATGAGCAGTTCTTC. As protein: CASSLEGASYNEQFF.

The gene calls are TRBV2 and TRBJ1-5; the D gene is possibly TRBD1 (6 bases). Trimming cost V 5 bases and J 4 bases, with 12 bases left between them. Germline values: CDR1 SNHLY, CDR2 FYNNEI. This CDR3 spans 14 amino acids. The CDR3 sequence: CASSLRTVNQPQHF. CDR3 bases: TGTGCCAGCAGTCTACGGACAGTTAATCAGCCCCAGCATTTT.

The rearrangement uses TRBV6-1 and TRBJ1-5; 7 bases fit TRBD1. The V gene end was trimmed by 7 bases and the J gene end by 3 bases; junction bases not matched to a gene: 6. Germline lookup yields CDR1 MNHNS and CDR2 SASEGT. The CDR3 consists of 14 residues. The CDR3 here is CASTGGTVNQPQHF. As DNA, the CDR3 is TGTGCCAGCACAGGGGGGACCGTCAATCAGCCCCAGCATTTT.

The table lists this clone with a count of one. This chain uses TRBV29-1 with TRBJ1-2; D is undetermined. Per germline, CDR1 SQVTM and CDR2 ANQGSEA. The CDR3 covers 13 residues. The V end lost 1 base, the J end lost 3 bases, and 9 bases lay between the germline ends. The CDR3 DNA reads TGCAGCGTTGAAGGCTCTGTGGACTATGGCTACACCTTC. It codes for CSVEGSVDYGYTF. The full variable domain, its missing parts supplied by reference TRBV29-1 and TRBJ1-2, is SAVISQKPSRDICQRGTSLTIQCQVDSQVTMMFWYRQQPGQSLTLIATANQGSEATYESGFVIDKFPISRPNLTFSTLTVSNMSPEDSSIYLCSVEGSVDYGYTFGSGTRLTVV.

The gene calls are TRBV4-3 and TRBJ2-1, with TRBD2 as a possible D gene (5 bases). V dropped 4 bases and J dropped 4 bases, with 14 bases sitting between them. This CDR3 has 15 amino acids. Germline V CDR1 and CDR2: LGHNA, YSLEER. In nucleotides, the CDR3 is TGCGCCAGCAGCCTAATGGACTCATTTTACAATGAGCAGTTCTTC. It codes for CASSLMDSFYNEQFF.

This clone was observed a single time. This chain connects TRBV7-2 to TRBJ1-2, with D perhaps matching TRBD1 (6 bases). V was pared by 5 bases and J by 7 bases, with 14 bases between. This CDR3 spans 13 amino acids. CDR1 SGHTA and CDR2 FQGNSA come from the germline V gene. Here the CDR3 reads CASSQRTDGGYTF. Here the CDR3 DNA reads TGTGCCAGCAGCCAGCGGACAGACGGTGGCTACACCTTC.

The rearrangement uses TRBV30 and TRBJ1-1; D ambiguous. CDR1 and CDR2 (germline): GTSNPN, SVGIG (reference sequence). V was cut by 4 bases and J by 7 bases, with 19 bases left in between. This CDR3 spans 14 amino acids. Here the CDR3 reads CAWKEVDLWGEAFF. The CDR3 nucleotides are TGTGCCTGGAAGGAGGTGGACCTTTGGGGTGAAGCTTTCTTT.

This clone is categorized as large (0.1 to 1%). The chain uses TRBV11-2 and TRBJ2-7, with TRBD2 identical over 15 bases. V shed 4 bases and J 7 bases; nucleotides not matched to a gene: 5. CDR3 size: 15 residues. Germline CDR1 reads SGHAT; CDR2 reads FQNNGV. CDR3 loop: CASSWRTSGRGEQYF. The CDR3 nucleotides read TGTGCCAGCAGCTGGAGGACTAGCGGGAGGGGTGAGCAGTACTTC.

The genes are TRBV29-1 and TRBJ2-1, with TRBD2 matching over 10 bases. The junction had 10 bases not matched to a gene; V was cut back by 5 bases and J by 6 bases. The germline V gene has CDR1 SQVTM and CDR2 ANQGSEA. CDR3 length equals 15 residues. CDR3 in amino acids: CSVSPTSGKGNEQFF. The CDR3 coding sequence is TGCAGCGTTTCTCCAACTAGCGGGAAGGGCAATGAGCAGTTCTTC.